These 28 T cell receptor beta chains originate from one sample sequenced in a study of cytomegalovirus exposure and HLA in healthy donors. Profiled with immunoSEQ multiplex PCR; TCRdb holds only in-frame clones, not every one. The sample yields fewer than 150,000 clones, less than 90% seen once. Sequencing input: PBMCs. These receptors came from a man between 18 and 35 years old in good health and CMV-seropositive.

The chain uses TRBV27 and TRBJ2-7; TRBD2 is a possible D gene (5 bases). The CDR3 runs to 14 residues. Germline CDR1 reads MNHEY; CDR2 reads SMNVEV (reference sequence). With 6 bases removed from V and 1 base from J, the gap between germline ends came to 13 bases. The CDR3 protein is CASSPGEGSYEQYF. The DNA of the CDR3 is TGTGCCAGCAGCCCAGGTGAGGGATCCTACGAGCAGTACTTC.

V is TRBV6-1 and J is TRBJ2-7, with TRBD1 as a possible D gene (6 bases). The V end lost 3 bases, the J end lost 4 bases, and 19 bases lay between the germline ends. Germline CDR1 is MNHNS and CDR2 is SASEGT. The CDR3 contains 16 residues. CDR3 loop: CASSDLTGLSLYEQYF. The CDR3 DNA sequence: TGTGCCAGCAGTGACCTGACAGGCCTTAGTCTTTACGAGCAGTACTTC.

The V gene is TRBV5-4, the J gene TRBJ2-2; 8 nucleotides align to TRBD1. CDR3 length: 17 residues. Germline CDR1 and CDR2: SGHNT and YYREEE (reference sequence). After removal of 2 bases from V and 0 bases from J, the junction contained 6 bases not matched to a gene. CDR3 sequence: CASSLPPGQANTGELFF. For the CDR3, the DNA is TGTGCCAGCAGCTTACCTCCGGGACAGGCGAACACCGGGGAGCTGTTTTTT.

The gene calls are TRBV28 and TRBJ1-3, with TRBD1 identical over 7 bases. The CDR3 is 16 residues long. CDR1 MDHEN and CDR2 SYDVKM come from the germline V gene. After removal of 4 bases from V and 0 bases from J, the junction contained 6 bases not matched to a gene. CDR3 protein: CASSSAQGGSGNTIYF. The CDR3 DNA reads TGTGCCAGCAGTTCGGCCCAGGGGGGCTCTGGAAACACCATATATTTT.

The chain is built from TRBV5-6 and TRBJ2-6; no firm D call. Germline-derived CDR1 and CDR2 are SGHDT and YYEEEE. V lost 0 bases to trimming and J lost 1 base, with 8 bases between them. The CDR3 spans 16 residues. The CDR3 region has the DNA TGTGCCAGCAGCTTGGTGTCAGGATCTGGGGCCAACGTCCTGACTTTC. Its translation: CASSLVSGSGANVLTF. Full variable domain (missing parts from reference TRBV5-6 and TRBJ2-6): DAGVTQSPTHLIKTRGQQVTLRCSPKSGHDTVSWYQQALGQGPQFIFQYYEEEERQRGNFPDRFSGHQFPNYSSELNVNALLLGDSALYLCASSLVSGSGANVLTFGAGSRLTVL.

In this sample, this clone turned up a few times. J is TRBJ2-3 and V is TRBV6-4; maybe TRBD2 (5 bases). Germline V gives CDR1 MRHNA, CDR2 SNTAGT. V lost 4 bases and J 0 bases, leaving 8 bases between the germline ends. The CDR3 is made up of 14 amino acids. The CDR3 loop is CASSVAGSTDTQYF. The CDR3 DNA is TGTGCCAGCAGTGTTGCGGGCAGCACAGATACGCAGTATTTT.

CDR3 residues: CASSQGTGGVIEQFF. The CDR3 DNA reads TGCGCCAGCAGCCAGGGGACAGGGGGCGTTATTGAGCAGTTCTTC. The chain recombines TRBV4-1 with TRBJ2-1; 12 nucleotides line up with TRBD1. The J segment lost 9 bases and the V segment lost 3 bases, leaving 6 bases of the junction unmatched. The CDR3 extends over 15 amino acids. Germline V gene lookup returns CDR1 MGHRA and CDR2 YSYEKL.

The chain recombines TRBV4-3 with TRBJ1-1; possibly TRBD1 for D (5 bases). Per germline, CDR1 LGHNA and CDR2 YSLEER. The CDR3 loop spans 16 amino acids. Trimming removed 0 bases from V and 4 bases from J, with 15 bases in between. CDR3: CASSQDGAIRGTEAFF. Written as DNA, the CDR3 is TGCGCCAGCAGCCAAGATGGGGCGATTAGAGGCACTGAAGCTTTCTTT.

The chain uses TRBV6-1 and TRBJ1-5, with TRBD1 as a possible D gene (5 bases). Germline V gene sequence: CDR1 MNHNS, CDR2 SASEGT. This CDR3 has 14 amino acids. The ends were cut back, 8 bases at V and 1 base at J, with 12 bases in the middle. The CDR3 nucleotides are TGTGCCAGCCTGCCTGGGGCGAGCAATCAGCCCCAGCATTTT. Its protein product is CASLPGASNQPQHF.

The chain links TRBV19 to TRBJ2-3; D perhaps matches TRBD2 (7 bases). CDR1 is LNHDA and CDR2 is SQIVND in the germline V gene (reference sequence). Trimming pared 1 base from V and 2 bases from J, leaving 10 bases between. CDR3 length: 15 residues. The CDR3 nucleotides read TGTGCCAGTAGTATAGGGGGGGGCTCCACAGATACGCAGTATTTT. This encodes CASSIGGGSTDTQYF.

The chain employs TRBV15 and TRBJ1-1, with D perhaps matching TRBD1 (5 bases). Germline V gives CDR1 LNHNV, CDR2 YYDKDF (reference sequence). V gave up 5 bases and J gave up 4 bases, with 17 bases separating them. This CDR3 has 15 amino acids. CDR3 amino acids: CATSGSRRAVTEAFF. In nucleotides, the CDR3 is TGTGCCACCAGCGGGTCTCGCAGGGCGGTCACTGAAGCTTTCTTT.

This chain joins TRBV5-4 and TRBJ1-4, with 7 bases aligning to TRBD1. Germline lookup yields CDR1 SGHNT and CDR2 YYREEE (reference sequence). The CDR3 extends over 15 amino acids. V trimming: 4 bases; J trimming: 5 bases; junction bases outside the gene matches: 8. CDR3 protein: CASSLSGQRNEKLFF. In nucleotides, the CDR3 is TGTGCCAGCAGCCTCTCGGGACAGCGGAATGAAAAACTGTTTTTT. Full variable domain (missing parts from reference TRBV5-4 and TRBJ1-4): ETGVTQSPTHLIKTRGQQVTLRCSSQSGHNTVSWYQQALGQGPQFIFQYYREEENGRGNFPPRFSGLQFPNYSSELNVNALELDDSALYLCASSLSGQRNEKLFFGSGTQLSVL.

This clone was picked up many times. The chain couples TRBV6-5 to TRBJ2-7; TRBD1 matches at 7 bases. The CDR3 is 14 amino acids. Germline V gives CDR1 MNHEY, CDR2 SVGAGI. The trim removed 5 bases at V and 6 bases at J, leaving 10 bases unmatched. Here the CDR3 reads CASSQGETTTEQYF. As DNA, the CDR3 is TGTGCCAGCAGTCAGGGGGAGACTACCACCGAGCAGTACTTC.

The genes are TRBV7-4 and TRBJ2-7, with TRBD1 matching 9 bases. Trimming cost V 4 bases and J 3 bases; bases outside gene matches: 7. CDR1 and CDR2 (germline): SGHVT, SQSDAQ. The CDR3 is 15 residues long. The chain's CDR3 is CASSSWDRAIYEQYF. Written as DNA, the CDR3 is TGTGCCAGCAGCTCATGGGACAGGGCCATCTACGAGCAGTACTTC.

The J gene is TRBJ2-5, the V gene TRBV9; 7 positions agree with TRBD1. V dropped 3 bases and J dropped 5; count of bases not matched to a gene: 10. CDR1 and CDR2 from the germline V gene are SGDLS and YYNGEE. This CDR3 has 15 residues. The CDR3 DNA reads TGTGCCAGCAGCGCACCCACAGGGGCCCGGGAGACCCAGTACTTC. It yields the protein CASSAPTGARETQYF.

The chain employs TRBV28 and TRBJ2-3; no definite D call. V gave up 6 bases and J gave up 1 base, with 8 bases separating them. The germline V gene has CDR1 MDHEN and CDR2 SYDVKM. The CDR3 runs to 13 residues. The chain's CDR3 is CASSLGGTDTQYF. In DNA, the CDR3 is TGTGCCAGCAGCCTAGGCGGCACAGATACGCAGTATTTT.

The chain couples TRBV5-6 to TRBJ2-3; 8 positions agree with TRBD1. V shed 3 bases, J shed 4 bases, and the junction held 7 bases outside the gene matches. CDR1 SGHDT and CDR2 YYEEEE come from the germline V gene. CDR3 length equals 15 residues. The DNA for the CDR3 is TGTGCCAGCAGCTACGGACAGGGTTGGGCAGATACGCAGTATTTT. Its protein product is CASSYGQGWADTQYF.

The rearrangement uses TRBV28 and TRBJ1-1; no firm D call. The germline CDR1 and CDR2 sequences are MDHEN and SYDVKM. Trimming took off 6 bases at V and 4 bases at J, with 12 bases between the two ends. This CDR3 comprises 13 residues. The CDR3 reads CASRAGRPTEAFF. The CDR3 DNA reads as TGTGCCAGCAGAGCCGGGAGACCCACTGAAGCTTTCTTT.

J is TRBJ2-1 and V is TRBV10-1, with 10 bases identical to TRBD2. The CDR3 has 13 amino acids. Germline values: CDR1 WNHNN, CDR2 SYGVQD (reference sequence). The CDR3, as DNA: TGCGCGAGCGGACTAGCGGAGTGGGGTGAGCAGTTCTTC. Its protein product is CASGLAEWGEQFF.

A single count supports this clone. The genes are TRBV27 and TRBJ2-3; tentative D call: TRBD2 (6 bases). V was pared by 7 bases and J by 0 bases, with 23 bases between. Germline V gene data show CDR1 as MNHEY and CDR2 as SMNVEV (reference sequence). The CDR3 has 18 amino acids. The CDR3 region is CASKTGETIGSSTDTQYF. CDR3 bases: TGTGCCAGCAAAACGGGGGAGACAATCGGGTCTAGCACAGATACGCAGTATTTT.

Written as DNA, the CDR3 is TGTGCCAGTAGTATCCCAGGGGGGCAATTTAACATTCAGTACTTC. Residues: CASSIPGGQFNIQYF. The chain links TRBV19 to TRBJ2-4; D is possibly TRBD1 (7 bases). The CDR3 spans 15 residues. Germline loops: CDR1 LNHDA, CDR2 SQIVND (reference sequence). V lost 3 bases and J 7 bases, leaving 16 bases between the germline ends.

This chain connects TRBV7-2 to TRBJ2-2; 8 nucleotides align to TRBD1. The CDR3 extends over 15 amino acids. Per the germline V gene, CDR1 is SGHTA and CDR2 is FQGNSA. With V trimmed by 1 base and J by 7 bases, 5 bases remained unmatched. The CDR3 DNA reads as TGTGCCAGCAGCTTAGTCCCAGGGGGCTACGGGGAGCTGTTTTTT. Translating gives CASSLVPGGYGELFF.

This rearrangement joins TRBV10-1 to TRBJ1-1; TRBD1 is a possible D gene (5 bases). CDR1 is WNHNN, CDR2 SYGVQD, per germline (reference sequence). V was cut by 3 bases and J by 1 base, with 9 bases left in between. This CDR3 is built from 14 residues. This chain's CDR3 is CASSEAGPNTEAFF. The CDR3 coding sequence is TGCGCCAGCAGTGAAGCAGGGCCGAACACTGAAGCTTTCTTT.

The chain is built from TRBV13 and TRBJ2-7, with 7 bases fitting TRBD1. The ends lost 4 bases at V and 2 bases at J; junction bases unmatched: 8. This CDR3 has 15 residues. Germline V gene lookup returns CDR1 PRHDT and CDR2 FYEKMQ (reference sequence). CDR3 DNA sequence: TGTGCCAGCAGCTCCGACAGGGCCGGCGCCTACGAGCAGTACTTC. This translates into CASSSDRAGAYEQYF.

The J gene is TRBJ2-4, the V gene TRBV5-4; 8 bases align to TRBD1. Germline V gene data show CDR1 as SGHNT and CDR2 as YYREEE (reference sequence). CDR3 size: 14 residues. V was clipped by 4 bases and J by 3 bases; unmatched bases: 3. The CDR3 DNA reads TGTGCCAGCAGCATGGGACAGGTCAAAAACATTCAGTACTTC. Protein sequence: CASSMGQVKNIQYF.

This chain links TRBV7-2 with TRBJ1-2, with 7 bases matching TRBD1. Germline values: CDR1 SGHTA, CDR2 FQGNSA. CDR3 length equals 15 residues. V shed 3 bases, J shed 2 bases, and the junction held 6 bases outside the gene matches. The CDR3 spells CASSFRTGNNYGYTF. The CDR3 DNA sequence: TGTGCCAGCAGCTTTAGGACAGGAAACAACTATGGCTACACCTTC.

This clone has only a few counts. The CDR3 nucleotides read TGCGCCAGCAGCTTGACGCGGACAGACCGTTCCTACGAGCAGTACTTC. Its translation is CASSLTRTDRSYEQYF. This sequence joins TRBV5-1 and TRBJ2-7; D perhaps matches TRBD1 (6 bases). CDR1 is SGHRS, CDR2 YFSETQ, per germline. This CDR3 spans 16 amino acids. Trimming cost V 1 base and J 1 base, with 15 bases left between them.

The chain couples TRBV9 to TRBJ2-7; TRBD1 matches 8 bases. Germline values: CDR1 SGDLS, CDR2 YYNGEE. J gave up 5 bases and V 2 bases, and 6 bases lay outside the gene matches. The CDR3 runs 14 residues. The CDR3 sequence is CASSVGQGRNEQYF. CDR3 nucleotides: TGTGCCAGCAGCGTCGGACAGGGAAGGAACGAGCAGTACTTC.